This T cell receptor beta chain appears in the sequencing data of a study of T cell responses to AZD1222 COVID-19 vaccine. Study background: Researchers grouped second doses given at about 4 or about 12 weeks into one pool.

Measured with immunoSEQ multiplex PCR; TCRdb has only the in-frame clones, and not every one. The sample yields 150,000 or so clones, 85% to 95% seen once. Study-level results: Spike-specific TCR breadth and depth both grew after two AZD1222 doses. The study identified only six AZD1222 recipients as seropositive at baseline.

CDR1 and CDR2 from the germline V gene are MDHEN and SYDVKM. V lost 7 bases, J lost 0 bases, and 10 bases lay in between. This CDR3 has 14 residues. Note on this clone: Its antigen is undetermined.

The V gene is TRBV28, the J gene TRBJ1-3, with a weak D call TRBD1 (5 bases). The source of this sequence is an adult in good health. The material was peripheral blood, obtained on day 0 of AZD1222 vaccination. CDR3 sequence (DNA): TGTGCCAGCAACCGGAGGGGCTCTGGAAACACCATATATTTT. Amino acids: CASNRRGSGNTIYF.